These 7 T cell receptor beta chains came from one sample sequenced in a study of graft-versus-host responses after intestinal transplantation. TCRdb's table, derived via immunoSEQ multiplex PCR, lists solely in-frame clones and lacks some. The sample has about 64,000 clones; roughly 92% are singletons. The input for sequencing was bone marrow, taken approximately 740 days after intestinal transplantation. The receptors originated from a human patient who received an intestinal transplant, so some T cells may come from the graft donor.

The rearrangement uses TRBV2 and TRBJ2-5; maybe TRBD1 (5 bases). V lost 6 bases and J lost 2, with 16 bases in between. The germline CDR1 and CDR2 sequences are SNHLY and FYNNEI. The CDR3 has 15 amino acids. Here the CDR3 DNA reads TGTGCCAGCAGCGCTTATAGGGGCCCTCAAGAGACCCAGTACTTC. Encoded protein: CASSAYRGPQETQYF.

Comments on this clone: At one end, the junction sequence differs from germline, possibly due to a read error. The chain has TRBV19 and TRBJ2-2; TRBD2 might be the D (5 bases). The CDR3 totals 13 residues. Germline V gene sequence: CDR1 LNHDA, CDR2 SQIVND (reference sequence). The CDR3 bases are TGTGCCAGCTCTTTAAATCCACACCGGGGAGCTGTTTTT. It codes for CASSLNPHRGAVF.

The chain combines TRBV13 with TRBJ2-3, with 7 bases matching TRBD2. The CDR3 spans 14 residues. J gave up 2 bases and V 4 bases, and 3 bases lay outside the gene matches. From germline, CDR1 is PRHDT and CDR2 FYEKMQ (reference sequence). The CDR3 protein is CASSSAGPTDTQYF. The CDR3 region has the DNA TGTGCCAGCAGCTCAGCGGGACCCACAGATACGCAGTATTTT.

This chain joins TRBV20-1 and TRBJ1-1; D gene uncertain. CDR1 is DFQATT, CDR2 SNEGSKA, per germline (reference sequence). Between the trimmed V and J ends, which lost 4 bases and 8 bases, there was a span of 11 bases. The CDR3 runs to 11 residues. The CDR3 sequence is CSAKPPREAFF. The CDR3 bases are TGCAGTGCTAAACCCCCAAGGGAAGCTTTCTTT.

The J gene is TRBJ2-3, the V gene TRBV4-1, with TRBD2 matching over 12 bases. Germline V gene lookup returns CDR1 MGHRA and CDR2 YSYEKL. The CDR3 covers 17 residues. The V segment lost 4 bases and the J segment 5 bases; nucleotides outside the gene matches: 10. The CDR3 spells CASSPLAGGPRGDTQYF. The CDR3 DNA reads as TGCGCCAGCAGCCCGCTAGCGGGAGGGCCCCGGGGAGATACGCAGTATTTT.

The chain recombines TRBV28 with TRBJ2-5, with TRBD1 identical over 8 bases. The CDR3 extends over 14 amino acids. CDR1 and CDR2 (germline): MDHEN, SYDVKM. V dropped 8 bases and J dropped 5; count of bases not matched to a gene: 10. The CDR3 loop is CASFHSGGWETQYF. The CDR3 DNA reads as TGTGCCAGCTTTCATTCAGGGGGCTGGGAGACCCAGTACTTC.

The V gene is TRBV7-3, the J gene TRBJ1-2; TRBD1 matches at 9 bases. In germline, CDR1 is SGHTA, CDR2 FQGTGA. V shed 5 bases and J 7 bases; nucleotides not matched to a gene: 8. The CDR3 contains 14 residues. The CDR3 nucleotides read TGTGCCAGCAGCCGCACAGGGGGCGCCTCTGGCTACACCTTC. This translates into CASSRTGGASGYTF.